This T cell receptor (beta chain) was documented in a study of blood T cell repertoires in COVID-19 (TCRdb year 2020). Context from the whole study: The collaborator samples originated in the United States, Italy and Spain and spanned the acute and convalescent phases of COVID-19. The samples were drawn from two sources: the first 160 participants of the ongoing ImmuneRACE study, and 950 to 1,500 subjects contributed by 6 global collaborators. HLA class I and class II types, where available, came from metadata supplied by the sample provider rather than from assay-based typing. A freely available public database, intended as a resource for researchers studying the immune response to SARS-CoV-2, is where the repertoires were released. The prospective study material was composed of cDNA or gDNA derived from T cells, B-cell-depleted T cells, or PBMCs. Subjects who had been exposed to COVID-19, were actively infected with it, or had recovered from it provided the deeply sampled blood TCRbeta repertoires that made up the dataset. Nearly every sample came with metadata listing a de-identified subject ID, COVID-19 status, age in years and sex. Overall study outcomes, separate from this receptor: How much clinical and demographic metadata was included differed by source and by participant, and the metadata was provided uncurated.

The sample holds one count of this clone. Its antigen is not yet known. Per-base qualities were not stored, and no clone one base away is much larger. From the germline V gene (reference sequence), CDR1 is LNHDA and CDR2 is SQIVND. After removal of 3 bases from V and 8 bases from J, the junction retains 9 bases not matched to a gene. Including cysteine and phenylalanine, the CDR3 has 15 amino acids. Only the CDR3 region is kept as DNA, spanning 45 bases read in frame from base 1. The collaborating institutions used their own protocols to collect whole blood in K2EDTA tubes. Collaborator samples were shipped for TCRbeta analysis as frozen whole blood, isolated PBMCs, or DNA extracted from either sample type. The immunoSEQ Assay, a bias-controlled multiplex PCR, was used to amplify TCRbeta CDR3 regions from genomic DNA. Turning to the authors' computational methods: Nucleated cell counts per sample were estimated from amplification of reference gene primers within the assay. To quantify the absolute abundance of each unique TCRbeta CDR3 rearrangement, sequence reads were collapsed and filtered. For each sample, productive Simpson clonality was calculated as the square root of Simpson's diversity index over productive rearrangements. TCRdb limited this immuneACCESS table to in-frame rearrangements with V and J called. A share of clones is missing; checked studies link under half to unresolved V genes, and the rest is unexplained. That table gives V, J and clone size, and the DNA gave D and trimming. Here the sample has more than 85,000 clones; more than 90% occur a single time. The leading ten clones occupy approximately 1.8% of the sample.

This TCR derives from a man aged 55 to 70 with acute or convalescent COVID-19. Sequencing input: peripheral blood. Recombination linked TRBV19 to TRBJ2-1; a stretch of 8 junction bases matches TRBD2. The CDR3 region: CASSIKREFMDEQFF. Read as DNA, the sequence is TGTGCCAGTAGTATCAAGCGGGAGTTTATGGATGAGCAGTTCTTC.